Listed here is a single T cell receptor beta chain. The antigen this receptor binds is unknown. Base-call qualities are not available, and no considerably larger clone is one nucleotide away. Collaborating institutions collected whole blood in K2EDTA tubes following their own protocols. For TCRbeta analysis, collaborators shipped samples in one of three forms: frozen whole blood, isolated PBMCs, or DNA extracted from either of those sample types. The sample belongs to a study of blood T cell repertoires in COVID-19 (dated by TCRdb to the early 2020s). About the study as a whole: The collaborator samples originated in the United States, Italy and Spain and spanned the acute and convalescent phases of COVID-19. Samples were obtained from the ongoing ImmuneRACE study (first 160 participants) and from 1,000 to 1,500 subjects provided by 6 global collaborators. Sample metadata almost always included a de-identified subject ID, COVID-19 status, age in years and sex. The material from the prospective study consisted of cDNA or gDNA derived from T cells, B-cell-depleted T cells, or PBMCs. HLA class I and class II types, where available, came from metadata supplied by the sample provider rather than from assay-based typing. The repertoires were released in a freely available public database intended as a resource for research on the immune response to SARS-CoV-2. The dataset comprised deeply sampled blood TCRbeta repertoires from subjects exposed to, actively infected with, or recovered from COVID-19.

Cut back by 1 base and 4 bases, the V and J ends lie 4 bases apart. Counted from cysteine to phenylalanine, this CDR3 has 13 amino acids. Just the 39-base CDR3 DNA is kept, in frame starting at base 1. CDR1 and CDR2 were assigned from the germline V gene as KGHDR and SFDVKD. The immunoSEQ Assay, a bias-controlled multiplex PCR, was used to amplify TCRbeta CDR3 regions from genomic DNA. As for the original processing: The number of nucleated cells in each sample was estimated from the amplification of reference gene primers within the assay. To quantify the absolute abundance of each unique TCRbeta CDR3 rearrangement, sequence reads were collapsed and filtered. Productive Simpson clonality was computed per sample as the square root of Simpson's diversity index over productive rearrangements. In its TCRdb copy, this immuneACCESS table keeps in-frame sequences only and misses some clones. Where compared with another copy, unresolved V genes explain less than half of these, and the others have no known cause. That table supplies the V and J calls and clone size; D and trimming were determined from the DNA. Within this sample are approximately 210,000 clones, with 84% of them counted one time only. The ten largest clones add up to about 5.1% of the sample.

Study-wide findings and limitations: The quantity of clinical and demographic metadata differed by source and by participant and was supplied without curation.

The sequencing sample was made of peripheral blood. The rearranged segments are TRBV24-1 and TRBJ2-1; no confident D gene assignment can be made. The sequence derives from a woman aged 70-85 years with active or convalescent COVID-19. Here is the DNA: TGTGCCACCAGTGATTTCCCTTACAATGAGCAGTTCTTC. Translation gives CATSDFPYNEQFF.